This TCR beta chain was retrieved from a study of cytomegalovirus exposure and HLA in healthy donors. CDR3 size: 14 residues. The germline V gene encodes CDR1 SGHDN and CDR2 FVKESK. V dropped 3 bases and J dropped 5; count of bases not matched to a gene: 4. Only a few counts were recorded for this clone. Generated by immunoSEQ multiplex PCR, the TCRdb table keeps only in-frame clones and is missing some. Here the sample spans about 120,000 clones, 70% to 90% being singletons. The genes are TRBV14 and TRBJ2-7; TRBD2 matches 10 bases. The source is a woman in her thirties in good health and CMV-seropositive. The sample taken for sequencing was PBMCs. CDR3 sequence reads: CASSHSGRANEQYF. The CDR3 region has the DNA TGTGCCAGCAGCCACAGCGGGAGGGCCAACGAGCAGTACTTC.